These 5 T cell receptor beta chains came from one sample sequenced in a study of beta chain features in type 1 diabetes. The investigators reverse transcribed all of the isolated RNA, so they sequenced expressed TCRB transcripts. Produced via immunoSEQ multiplex PCR; TCRdb's table is partial and in-frame only. The sample has approximately 150,000 clones, more than 9% seen once. Sequencing was carried out using naive CD4+ T cells from blood. The receptors here all came from a man aged 18 to 29 in good health.

J is TRBJ2-2 and V is TRBV1; the listed D gene, TRBD2, was not tested against the DNA. TRBV1 is a known pseudogene. The CDR3 covers 18 residues. The CDR3 sequence is CTSSYPGLAGPNTGELFF. The CDR3 DNA sequence: TGCACCAGCAGCTACCCGGGACTAGCGGGACCGAACACCGGGGAGCTGTTTTTT.

This clone has just a few counts. The rearrangement links TRBV10-3 to TRBJ2-7; D is perhaps TRBD1 (6 bases). From germline, CDR1 is ENHRY and CDR2 SYGVKD. The CDR3 has 15 residues. The germline V and J ends were trimmed by 2 bases and 3 bases, with 14 bases remaining between them. The CDR3 reads CAISEQLGQFYEQYF. DNA for the CDR3: TGTGCCATCAGTGAGCAATTGGGACAATTCTACGAGCAGTACTTC.

This clone came up a few times. The chain links TRBV7-2 to TRBJ2-7; a weak D match, TRBD1 (6 bases). The V gene lost 5 bases and the J gene lost 7 bases, with 18 bases spanning the gap. The germline V gene has CDR1 SGHTA and CDR2 FQGNSA. The CDR3 consists of 14 residues. The CDR3 nucleotides read TGTGCCAGCAGCGAGGTGGGACACCCTTGGGAGCAGTACTTC. Its protein is CASSEVGHPWEQYF. The whole variable domain, filled in from reference TRBV7-2 and TRBJ2-7, reads GAGVSQSPSNKVTEKGKDVELRCDPISGHTALYWYRQSLGQGLEFLIYFQGNSAPDKSGLPSDRFSAERTGGSVSTLTIQRTQQEDSAVYLCASSEVGHPWEQYFGPGTRLTVT.

As concerns this clone: Compared with germline, one end of the junction differs, possibly owing to a read error. The chain combines TRBV4-1 with TRBJ2-7, with 11 bases fitting TRBD2. This CDR3 contains 15 residues. CDR1 MGHRA and CDR2 YSYEKL come from the germline V gene. Written as DNA, the CDR3 is TGTGCCAGCAGCCAACTTAGCGGGGGGGTGTACGAGCAGTACTTC. It codes for CASSQLSGGVYEQYF.

This clone was detected only a few times. The CDR3: CASSLTGGETQYF. The CDR3 DNA reads as TGTGCCAGCAGCCTCACAGGGGGAGAGACCCAGTACTTC. The V gene is TRBV7-2, the J gene TRBJ2-5; 8 nucleotides align to TRBD1. The trim removed 5 bases at V and 4 bases at J, leaving 3 bases unmatched. The CDR3 totals 13 residues. Germline V gives CDR1 SGHTA, CDR2 FQGNSA.